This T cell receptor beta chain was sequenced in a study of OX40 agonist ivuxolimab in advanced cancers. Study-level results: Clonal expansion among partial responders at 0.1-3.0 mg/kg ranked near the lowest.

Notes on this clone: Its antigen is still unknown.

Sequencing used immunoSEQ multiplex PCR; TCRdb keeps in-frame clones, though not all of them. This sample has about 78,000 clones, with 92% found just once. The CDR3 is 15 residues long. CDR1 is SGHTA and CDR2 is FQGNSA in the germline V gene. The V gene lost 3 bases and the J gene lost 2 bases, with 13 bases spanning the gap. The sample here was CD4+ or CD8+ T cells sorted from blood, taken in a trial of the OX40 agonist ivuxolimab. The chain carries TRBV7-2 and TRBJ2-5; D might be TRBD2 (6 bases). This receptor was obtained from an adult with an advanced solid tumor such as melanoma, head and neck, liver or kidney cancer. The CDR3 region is CASSLSLLAQETQYF. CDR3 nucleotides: TGTGCCAGCAGCTTGAGTCTTCTAGCGCAAGAGACCCAGTACTTC.